What follows describes a single T cell receptor beta chain. Its matching antigen is unknown. The data belong to a study of T cell responses to AZD1222 COVID-19 vaccine. This CDR3 is built from 12 residues. Deletions cut 1 base from V and 5 bases from J, with 5 bases between. In germline, CDR1 is MNHEY, CDR2 SVGEGT. Overall study results and limits: Regions 160-218 and 743-854 dominated among vaccine-associated CD4 TCRs spanning spike.

Clones were read by immunoSEQ multiplex PCR, and TCRdb kept only the in-frame ones, dropping some. This sample has roughly 140,000 clones, with 70% to 90% found just once. The clonotype comes from an adult who had recovered from COVID-19. Sequencing used peripheral blood, obtained after recovery from COVID-19. The chain employs TRBV6-2 or TRBV6-3 and TRBJ1-1; no reliable D call. The CDR3 protein is CASSYWGTEAFF. In DNA form, the CDR3 reads TGTGCCAGCAGTTACTGGGGAACTGAAGCTTTCTTT.